The present TCR beta chain was sequenced within a study of T cell changes during pregnancy in multiple sclerosis (dated by TCRdb to between 2018 and 2020). Regarding the research as a whole: In women with multiple sclerosis, the researchers looked at how the T cell repertoire shifted as pregnancy progressed.

Preparation of the library involved the immunoSEQ multiplex PCR assay. This immuneACCESS table, as held by TCRdb, lists in-frame sequences with V and J called but not all clones. Of the missing ones, under half trace to an unresolved V gene in checked studies; the others have no known cause. The sample table contains about 23,000 clones; only one count was recorded for about 84% of them. The ten most abundant clones make up 6.5% to 8% of the sample. The germline V gene yields SGHTA for CDR1 and FQGNSA for CDR2. The CDR3 spans 14 residues, from the cysteine through the phenylalanine. The DNA shown is the 42-base CDR3, in frame from base 1. V lost 5 bases and J lost 9 bases, and the count of bases not matched to a germline gene is 8. This clone was counted a single time. Its antigen target is currently unknown. Qualities for individual bases were not recorded, and no much larger clone is one base off.

The sequence derives from a female donor with multiple sclerosis, enrolled in a pregnancy study. This receptor chain uses TRBV7-2 and TRBJ2-1; 9 junctional bases match TRBD2. The starting material was CD8+ T cells from peripheral blood mononuclear cells, obtained before pregnancy. The nucleotide sequence reads TGTGCCAGCAGCACCCAGACTAGCGGTGGTGAGCAGTTCTTC. Its translation is CASSTQTSGGEQFF.